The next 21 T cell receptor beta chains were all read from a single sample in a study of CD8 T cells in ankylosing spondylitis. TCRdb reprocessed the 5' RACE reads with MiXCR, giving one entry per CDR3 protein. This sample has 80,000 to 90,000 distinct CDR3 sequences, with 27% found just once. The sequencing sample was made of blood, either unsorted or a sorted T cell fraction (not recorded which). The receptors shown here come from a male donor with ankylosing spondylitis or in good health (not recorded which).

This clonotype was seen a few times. CDR3 amino acids: CASSPRVTYNEQFF. CDR3 in DNA: TGCGCCAGCAGCCCCCGAGTGACCTACAATGAGCAGTTCTTC. This chain links TRBV5-1 with TRBJ2-1; D not resolved. The CDR3 runs 14 residues. Deletions cut 4 bases from V and 2 bases from J, with 10 bases between. Germline CDR1 and CDR2: SGHRS and YFSETQ.

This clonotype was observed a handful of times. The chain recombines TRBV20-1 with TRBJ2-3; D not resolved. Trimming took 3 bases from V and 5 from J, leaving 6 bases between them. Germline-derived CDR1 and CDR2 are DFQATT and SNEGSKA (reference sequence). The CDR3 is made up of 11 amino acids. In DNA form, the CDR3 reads TGCAGTGCTAGTTTCAGAGATACGCAGTATTTT. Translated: CSASFRDTQYF.

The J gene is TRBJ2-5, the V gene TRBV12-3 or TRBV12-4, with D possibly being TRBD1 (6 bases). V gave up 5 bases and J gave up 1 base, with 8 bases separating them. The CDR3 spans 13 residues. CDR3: CASSVRGQETQYF. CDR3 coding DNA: TGTGCCAGCAGTGTCAGGGGCCAAGAGACCCAGTACTTC.

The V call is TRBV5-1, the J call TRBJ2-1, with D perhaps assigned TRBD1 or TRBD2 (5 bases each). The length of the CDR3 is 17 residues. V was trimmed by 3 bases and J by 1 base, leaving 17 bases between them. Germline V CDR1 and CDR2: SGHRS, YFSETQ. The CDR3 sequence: CASSSHPGRISYNEQFF. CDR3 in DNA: TGCGCCAGCAGCTCGCACCCGGGACGTATATCCTACAATGAGCAGTTCTTC. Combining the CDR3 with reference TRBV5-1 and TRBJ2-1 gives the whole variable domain KAGVTQTPRYLIKTRGQQVTLSCSPISGHRSVSWYQQTPGQGLQFLFEYFSETQRNKGNFPGRFSGRQFSNSRSEMNVSTLELGDSALYLCASSSHPGRISYNEQFFGPGTRLTVL.

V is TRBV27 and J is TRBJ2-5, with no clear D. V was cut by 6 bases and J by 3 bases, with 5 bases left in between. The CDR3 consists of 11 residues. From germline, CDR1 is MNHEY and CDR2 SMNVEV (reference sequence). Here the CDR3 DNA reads TGTGCCAGCAGACACAAAGAGACCCAGTACTTC. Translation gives CASRHKETQYF.

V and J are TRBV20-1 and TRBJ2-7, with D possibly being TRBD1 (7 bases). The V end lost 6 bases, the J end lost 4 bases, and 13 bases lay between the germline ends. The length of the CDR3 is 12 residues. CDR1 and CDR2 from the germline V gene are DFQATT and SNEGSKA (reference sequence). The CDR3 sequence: CSAGGQSYEQYV. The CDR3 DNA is TGCAGTGCCGGGGGACAGTCTTACGAGCAGTACGTC.

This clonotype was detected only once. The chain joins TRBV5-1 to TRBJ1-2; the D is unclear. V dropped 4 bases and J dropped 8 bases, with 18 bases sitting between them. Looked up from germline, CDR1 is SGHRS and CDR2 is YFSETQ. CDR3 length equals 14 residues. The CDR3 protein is CASSPSGQLSGYTF. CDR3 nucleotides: TGCGCCAGCAGCCCCAGCGGGCAACTCAGCGGCTACACCTTC. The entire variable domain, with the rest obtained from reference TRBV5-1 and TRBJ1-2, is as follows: KAGVTQTPRYLIKTRGQQVTLSCSPISGHRSVSWYQQTPGQGLQFLFEYFSETQRNKGNFPGRFSGRQFSNSRSEMNVSTLELGDSALYLCASSPSGQLSGYTFGSGTRLTVV.

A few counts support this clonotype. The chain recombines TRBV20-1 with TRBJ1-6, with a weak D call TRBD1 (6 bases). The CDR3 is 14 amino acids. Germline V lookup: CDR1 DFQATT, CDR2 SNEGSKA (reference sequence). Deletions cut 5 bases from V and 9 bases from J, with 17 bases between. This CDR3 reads CSAHTGRGGSPLHF. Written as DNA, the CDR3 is TGCAGTGCTCATACAGGGCGCGGAGGTTCACCCCTCCACTTT.

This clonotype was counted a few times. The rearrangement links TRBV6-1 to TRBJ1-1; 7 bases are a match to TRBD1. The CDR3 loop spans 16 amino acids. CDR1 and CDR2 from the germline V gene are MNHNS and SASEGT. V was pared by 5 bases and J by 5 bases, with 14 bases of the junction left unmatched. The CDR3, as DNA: TGTGCCAGCAGTCCCCTTCCGGGACAGCAAAAGACTGAAGCTTTCTTT. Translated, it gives CASSPLPGQQKTEAFF.

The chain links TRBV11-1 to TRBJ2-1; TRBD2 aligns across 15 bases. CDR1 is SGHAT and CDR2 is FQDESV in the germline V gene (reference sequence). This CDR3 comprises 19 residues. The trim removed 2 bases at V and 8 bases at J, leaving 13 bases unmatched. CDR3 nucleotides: TGTGCCAGCAGCTTACCCGATTTTCCGGGACTAGCGGGAGGATATGAGCAGTTCTTC. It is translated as CASSLPDFPGLAGGYEQFF.

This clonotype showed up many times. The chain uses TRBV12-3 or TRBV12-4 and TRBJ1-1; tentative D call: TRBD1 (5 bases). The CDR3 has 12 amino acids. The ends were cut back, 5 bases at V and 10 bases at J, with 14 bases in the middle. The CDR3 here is CASSPTPTGAFF. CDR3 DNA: TGTGCCAGCAGTCCGACCCCAACAGGAGCTTTCTTT.

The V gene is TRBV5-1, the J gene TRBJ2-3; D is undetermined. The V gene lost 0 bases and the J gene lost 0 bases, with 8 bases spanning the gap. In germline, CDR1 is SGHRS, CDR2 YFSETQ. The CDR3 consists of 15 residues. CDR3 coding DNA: TGCGCCAGCAGCTTGGCCTTTATTAGCACAGATACGCAGTATTTT. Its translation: CASSLAFISTDTQYF.

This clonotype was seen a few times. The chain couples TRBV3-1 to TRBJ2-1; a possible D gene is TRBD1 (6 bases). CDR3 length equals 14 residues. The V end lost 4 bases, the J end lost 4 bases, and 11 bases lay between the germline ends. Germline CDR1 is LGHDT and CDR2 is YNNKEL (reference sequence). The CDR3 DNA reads TGTGCCAGCAGCCGGACGACAGGATACAATGAGCAGTTCTTC. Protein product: CASSRTTGYNEQFF.

The CDR3 DNA follows: TGCGCCAGCAGCTTTCCCGGACAGAGAGAGACCCAGTACTTC. Amino acids: CASSFPGQRETQYF. The V call is TRBV5-1, the J call TRBJ2-5; weak D call: TRBD1 (6 bases). CDR1 is SGHRS, CDR2 YFSETQ, per germline. The V gene lost 2 bases and the J gene lost 4 bases, with 12 bases spanning the gap. The CDR3 runs to 14 residues.

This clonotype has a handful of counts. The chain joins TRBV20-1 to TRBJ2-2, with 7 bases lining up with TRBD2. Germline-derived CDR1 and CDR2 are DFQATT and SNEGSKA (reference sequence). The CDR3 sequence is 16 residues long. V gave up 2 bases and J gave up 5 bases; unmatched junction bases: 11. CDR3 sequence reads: CSARSAGARSTGELFF. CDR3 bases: TGCAGTGCTAGATCCGCGGGAGCTCGATCAACCGGGGAGCTGTTTTTT.

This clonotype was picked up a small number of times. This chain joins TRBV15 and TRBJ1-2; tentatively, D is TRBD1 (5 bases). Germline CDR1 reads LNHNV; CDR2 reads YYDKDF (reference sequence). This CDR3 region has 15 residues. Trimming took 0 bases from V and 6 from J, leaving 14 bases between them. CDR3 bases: TGTGCCACCAGCAGAGATGGCCTCGGGGCTGATGGCTACACCTTC. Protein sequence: CATSRDGLGADGYTF.

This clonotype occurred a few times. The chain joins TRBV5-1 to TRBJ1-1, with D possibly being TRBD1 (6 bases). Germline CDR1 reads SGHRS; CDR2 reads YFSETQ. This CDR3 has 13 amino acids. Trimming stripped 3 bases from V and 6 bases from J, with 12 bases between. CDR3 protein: CASSYRGASEAFF. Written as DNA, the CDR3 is TGCGCCAGCAGCTATCGGGGGGCATCTGAAGCTTTCTTT.

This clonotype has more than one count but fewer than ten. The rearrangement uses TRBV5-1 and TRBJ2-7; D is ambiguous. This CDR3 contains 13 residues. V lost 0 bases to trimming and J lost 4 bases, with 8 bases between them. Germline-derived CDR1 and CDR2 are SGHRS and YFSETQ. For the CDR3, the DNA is TGCGCCAGCAGCTTGGCTACCCTTTACGAGCAGTACTTC. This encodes CASSLATLYEQYF.

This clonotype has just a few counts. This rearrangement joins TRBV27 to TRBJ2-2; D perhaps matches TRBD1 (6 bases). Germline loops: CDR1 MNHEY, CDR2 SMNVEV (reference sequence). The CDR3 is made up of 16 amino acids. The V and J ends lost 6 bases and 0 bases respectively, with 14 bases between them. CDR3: CASSRQDPTNTGELFF. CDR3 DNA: TGTGCCAGCAGCCGACAGGACCCGACGAACACCGGGGAGCTGTTTTTT.

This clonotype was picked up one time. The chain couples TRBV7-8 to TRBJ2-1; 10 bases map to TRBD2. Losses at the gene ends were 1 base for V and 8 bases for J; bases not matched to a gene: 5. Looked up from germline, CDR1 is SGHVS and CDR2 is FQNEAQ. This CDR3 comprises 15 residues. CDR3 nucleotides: TGTGCCAGCAGCTTAGAGGCTAGCGGGGGCGATGAGCAGTTCTTC. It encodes CASSLEASGGDEQFF.

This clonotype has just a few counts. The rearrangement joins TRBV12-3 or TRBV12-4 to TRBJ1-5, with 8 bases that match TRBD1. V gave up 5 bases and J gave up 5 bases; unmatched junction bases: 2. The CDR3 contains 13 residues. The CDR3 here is CASSIQGDQPQHF. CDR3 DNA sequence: TGTGCCAGCAGTATACAGGGGGATCAGCCCCAGCATTTT.